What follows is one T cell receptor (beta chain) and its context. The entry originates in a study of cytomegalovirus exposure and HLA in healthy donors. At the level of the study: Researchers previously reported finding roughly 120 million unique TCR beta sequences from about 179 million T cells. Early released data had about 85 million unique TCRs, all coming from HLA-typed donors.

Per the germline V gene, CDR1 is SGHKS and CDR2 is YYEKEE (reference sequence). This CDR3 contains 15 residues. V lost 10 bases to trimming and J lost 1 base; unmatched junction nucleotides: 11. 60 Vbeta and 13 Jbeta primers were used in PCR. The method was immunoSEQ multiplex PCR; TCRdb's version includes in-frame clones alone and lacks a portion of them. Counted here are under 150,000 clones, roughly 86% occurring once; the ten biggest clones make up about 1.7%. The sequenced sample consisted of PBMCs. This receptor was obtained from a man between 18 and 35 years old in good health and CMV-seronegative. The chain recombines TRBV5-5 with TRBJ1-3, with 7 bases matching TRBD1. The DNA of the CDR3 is TGTGCCTGGGACAGCCGGCCCGATTCTGGAAACACCATATATTTT. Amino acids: CAWDSRPDSGNTIYF.